This TCR beta chain is from a study of CD8 T cells in ankylosing spondylitis. Study outcomes and limitations: Disease-linked clones were CD8+ and relatively rare in peripheral blood.

V was trimmed by 9 bases and J by 4 bases, leaving 10 bases between them. Germline CDR1 reads MNHEY; CDR2 reads SVGEGT. The CDR3 spans 11 residues. The sample holds many counts of this clonotype. Its antigen is not identified. Quantitative barcoded 5'-RACE was used to prepare TCR beta libraries. Using its own MiXCR run on the 5' RACE reads, TCRdb lists one record per CDR3 protein. This sample has about 92,000 distinct CDR3 sequences, with roughly 8.8% found just once. The TCR sequence derives from a male donor with ankylosing spondylitis or in good health (not recorded which). This chain joins TRBV6-2 or TRBV6-3 and TRBJ2-7; the D gene is possibly TRBD1 (6 bases). Sequences were obtained from blood, either unsorted or a sorted T cell fraction (not recorded which). CDR3 coding DNA: TGTGCCAGTAACCAGGGGTACGAGCAGTACTTC. This gives the protein CASNQGYEQYF.